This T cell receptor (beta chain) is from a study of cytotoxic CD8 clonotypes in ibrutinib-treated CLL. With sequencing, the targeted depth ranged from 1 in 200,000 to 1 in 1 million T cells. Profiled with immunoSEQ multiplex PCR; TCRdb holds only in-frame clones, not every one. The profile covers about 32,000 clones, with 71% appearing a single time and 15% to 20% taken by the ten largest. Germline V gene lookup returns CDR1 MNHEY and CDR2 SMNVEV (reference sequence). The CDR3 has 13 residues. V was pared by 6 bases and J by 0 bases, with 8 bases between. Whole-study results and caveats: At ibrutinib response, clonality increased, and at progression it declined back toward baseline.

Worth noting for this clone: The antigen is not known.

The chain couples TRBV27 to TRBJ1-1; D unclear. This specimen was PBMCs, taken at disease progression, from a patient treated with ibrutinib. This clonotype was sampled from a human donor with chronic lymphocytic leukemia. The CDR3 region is CASSDRMNTEAFF. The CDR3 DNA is TGTGCCAGCAGCGACCGTATGAACACTGAAGCTTTCTTT.